This TCR beta chain originates from a study of control samples from healthy donors and cancer patients (dated by TCRdb to 2020 to 2022). The library was obtained by the immunoSEQ multiplex PCR assay. The immuneACCESS repertoire file appears here via TCRdb, limited to in-frame rearrangements. These files lack a portion of the clones; in checked studies, under half of the deficit traces to unresolved V genes, and the cause of the others is not known. Within this sample are fewer than 100,000 clones, with more than 75% of them counted one time only. Clones ranked in the top ten supply around 10% of the sample. Points on this clone: What antigen it recognizes has not been identified. The sample holds no much larger clone one base away, and base qualities are not on file.

The sequenced sample was blood. This receptor was identified in a woman aged 55-75 years in good health.

The sequence in DNA is TGTGCCAGCAGTTTAAGTTTTCGGCTAGCGGGAGGGCCGAGGGAGACCCAGTACTTC. Its product reads: CASSLSFRLAGGPRETQYF. The rearranged segments are TRBV28 and TRBJ2-5, and 12 bases in between align with TRBD2. As encoded in the germline V gene, CDR1 is MDHEN while CDR2 is SYDVKM. Measured from the cysteine to the phenylalanine, the CDR3 is 19 residues long. The read is trimmed to its CDR3 DNA, 57 bases read in frame from base 1. From V the trimming removes 2 bases and from J it removes 5 bases, while the gene matches leave 15 bases of the junction unaccounted for.